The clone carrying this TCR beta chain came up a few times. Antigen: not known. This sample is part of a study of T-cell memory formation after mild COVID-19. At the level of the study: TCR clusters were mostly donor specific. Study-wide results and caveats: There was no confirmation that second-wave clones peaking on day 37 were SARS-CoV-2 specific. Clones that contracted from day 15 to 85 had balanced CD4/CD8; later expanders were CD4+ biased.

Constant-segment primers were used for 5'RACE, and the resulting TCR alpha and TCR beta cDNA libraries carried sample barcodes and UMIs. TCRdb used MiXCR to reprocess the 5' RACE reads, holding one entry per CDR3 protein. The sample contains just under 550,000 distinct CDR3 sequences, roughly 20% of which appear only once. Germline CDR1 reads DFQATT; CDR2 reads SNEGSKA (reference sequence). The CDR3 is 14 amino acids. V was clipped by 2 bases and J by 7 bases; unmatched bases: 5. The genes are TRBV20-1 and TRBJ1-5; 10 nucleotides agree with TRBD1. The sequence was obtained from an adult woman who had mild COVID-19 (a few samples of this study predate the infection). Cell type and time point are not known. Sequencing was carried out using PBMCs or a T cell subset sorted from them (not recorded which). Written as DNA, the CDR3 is TGCAGTGCTAGACGGACAGGGGGGTTGCAGCCCCAGCATTTT. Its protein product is CSARRTGGLQPQHF.